This T cell receptor (beta chain) was sequenced in a study of cytomegalovirus exposure and HLA in healthy donors. Study-wide results and caveats: Several of the most significant clusters appeared linked to common viral pathogens, based on a later analysis. An observed cluster of highly shared sequence variants was recorded as a likely sequencing artifact. Later work showed greater clonal expansion in HLA-associated TCR beta chains than in equally common others.

This PCR relied on a set of 60 Vbeta primers and 13 Jbeta primers. Sequencing was performed with immunoSEQ multiplex PCR; in TCRdb, only in-frame clones are kept and a portion is missing. The table includes 150,000 to 200,000 clones, roughly four fifths detected once. This clone was recorded only once. Its antigen is as yet unknown. CDR1 SNHLY and CDR2 FYNNEI come from the germline V gene. Between the trimmed V and J ends, which lost 9 bases and 6 bases, there was a span of 18 bases. The CDR3 contains 14 residues. The TCR originated in a woman younger than 35 in good health and CMV-seropositive. The chain links TRBV2 to TRBJ2-1; TRBD2 might be the D (7 bases). Sequencing input: PBMCs. The CDR3 DNA reads TGTGCCAGAGGGAGGGGGGCGGCGAGCAATGAGCAGTTCTTC. Translating it yields CARGRGAASNEQFF.